This T cell receptor beta chain was captured in a study of shared clonotypes between healthy human individuals. Study-wide results and limits: When naive CD4 clonotypes were compared across a few donors, approximately 5% were shared.

A note on this clone: Its antigen is undetermined.

The data were produced by immunoSEQ multiplex PCR, yet TCRdb's version contains in-frame clones alone and is incomplete. This table has around 1.6 million clones, 95% to 99% appearing once. The source is a man aged 25 to 40 in good health. The specimen was naive CD4+ T cells sorted from blood. Subset noted: CD45RA+ positively selected.

CDR3 DNA sequence: TGTGCCTTGGGAGGGCGGTACGAGCAGTACTTC. It codes for CALGGRYEQYF. The chain recombines TRBV2 with TRBJ2-7; 7 bases align to TRBD2. V lost 11 bases to trimming and J lost 4 bases; unmatched junction nucleotides: 5. This CDR3 region has 11 residues. Germline V lookup: CDR1 SNHLY, CDR2 FYNNEI.